This T cell receptor beta chain was obtained from a study of beta chain features in type 1 diabetes. General study findings and limits: People with Type 1 diabetes carried modestly yet significantly shorter TCRB CDR3s in all four CD4+ subsets.

Sequencing targeted expressed TCRB transcripts, as all isolated RNA had been reverse transcribed. TCRdb's table, derived via immunoSEQ multiplex PCR, lists solely in-frame clones and lacks some. Here the sample spans 680,000 or so clones, around 15% being singletons. CDR3 size: 13 residues. From germline, CDR1 is ENHRY and CDR2 SYGVKD. V lost 11 bases and J lost 3; bases outside the gene matches: 7. Only a few counts were recorded for this clone. Its antigen is unidentified. The rearrangement uses TRBV10-3 and TRBJ1-5; 7 nucleotides align to TRBD1. Material: naive CD4+ T cells from blood. The sequence was collected from a man younger than 30 with type 1 diabetes. The CDR3 bases are TGTGCCTCCCGGGACAGTTACAATCAGCCCCAGCATTTT. It yields the protein CASRDSYNQPQHF.